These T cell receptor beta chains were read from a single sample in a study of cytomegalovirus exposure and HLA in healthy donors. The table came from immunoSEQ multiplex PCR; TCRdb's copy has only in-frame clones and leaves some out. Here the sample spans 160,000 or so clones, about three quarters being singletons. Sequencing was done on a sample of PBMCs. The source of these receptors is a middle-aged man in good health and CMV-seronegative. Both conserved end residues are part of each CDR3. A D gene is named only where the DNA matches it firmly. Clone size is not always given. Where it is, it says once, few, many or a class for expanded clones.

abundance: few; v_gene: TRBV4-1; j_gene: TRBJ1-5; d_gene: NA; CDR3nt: TGCGCCAGCAGCCGTACAGGTTTTAGCAATCAGCCCCAGCATTTT; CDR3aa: CASSRTGFSNQPQHF
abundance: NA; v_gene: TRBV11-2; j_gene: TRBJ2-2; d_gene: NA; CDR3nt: TGTGCCAGCAGGCCCCCCTTCAGGGCGAACACCGGGGAGCTGTTTTTT; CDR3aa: CASRPPFRANTGELFF
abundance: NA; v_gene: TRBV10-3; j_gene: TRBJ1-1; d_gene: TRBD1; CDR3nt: TGTGCCATCAGTGAGTCTGGCAGGGGGCAAGGAGCTTTCTTT; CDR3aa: CAISESGRGQGAFF
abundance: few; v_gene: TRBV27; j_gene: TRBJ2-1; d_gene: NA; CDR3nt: TGTGCCAGCACCAAACTCACACATACTTCGGGGATCTACGAGCAGTTCTTC; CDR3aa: CASTKLTHTSGIYEQFF
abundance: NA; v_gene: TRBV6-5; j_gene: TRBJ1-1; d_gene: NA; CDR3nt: TGTGCCAGCAGTTACGCAAGGGGTTGGGCTGAAGCTTTCTTT; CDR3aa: CASSYARGWAEAFF
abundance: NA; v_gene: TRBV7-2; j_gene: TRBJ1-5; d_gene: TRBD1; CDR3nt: TGTGCCAGCAGCTTTTCGACAGGGGTAATGGAGCCCCAGCATTTT; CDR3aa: CASSFSTGVMEPQHF
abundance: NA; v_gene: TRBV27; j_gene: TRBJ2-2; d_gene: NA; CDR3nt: TGTGCCAGCAGTTTGGGGCAGAACACCGGGGAGCTGTTTTTT; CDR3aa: CASSLGQNTGELFF
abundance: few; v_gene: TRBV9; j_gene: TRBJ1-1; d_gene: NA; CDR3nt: TGTGCCAGCAGCGTAGCCACTCAAAGAGACACTGAAGCTTTCTTT; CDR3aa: CASSVATQRDTEAFF
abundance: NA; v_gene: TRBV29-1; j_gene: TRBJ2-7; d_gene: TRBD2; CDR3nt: TGCAGCGTTTATGGGGGGGTCGGGAGCCTAAGCTCCTACGAGCAGTACTTC; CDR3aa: CSVYGGVGSLSSYEQYF
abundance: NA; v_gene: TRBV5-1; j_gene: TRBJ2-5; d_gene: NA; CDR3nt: TGCGCCAGCAGCTTTACCTTGGCGGCGCAAGAGACCCAGTACTTC; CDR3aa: CASSFTLAAQETQYF
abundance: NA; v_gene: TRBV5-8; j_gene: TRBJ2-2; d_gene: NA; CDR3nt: TGTGCCAGCAGCTGGTATGGCAGAAACACCGGGGAGCTGTTTTTT; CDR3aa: CASSWYGRNTGELFF
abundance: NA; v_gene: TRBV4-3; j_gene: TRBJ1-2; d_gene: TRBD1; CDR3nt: TGCGCCAGCAGCCAAGTACAGGGGGATGGCTACACCTTC; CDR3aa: CASSQVQGDGYTF
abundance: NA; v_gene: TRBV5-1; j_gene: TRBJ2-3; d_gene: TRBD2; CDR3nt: TGCGCCAGCAGCTATAGCGGGGGGAGCACAGATACGCAGTATTTT; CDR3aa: CASSYSGGSTDTQYF
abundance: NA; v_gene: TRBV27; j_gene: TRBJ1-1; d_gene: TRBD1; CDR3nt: TGTGCCAGCAGTATCCGCAGGGGGGCGCGTGACACTGAAGCTTTCTTT; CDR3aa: CASSIRRGARDTEAFF
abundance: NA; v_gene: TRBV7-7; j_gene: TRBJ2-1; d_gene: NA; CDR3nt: TGTGCCAGCAGCTTAGCGCGGGACCCCTACAATGAGCAGTTCTTC; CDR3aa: CASSLARDPYNEQFF
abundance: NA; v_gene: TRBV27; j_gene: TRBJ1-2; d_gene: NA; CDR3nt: TGTGCCAGCAGAATACAGGGAGGGAGTAACTATGGCTACACCTTC; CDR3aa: CASRIQGGSNYGYTF
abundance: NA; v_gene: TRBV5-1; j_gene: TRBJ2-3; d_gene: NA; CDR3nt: TGCGCCAGCAGCCGACTACCAGCCGGTCCTAGCACAGATACGCAGTATTTT; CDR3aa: CASSRLPAGPSTDTQYF
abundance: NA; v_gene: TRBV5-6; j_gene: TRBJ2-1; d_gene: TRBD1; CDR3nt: TGTGCCAGCAGCATCGGGGACAGGGCTTACAATGAGCAGTTCTTC; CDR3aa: CASSIGDRAYNEQFF
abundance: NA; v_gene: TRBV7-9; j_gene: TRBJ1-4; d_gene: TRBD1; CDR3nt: TGTGCCAGCAGCGAAAAACAGGGGAGCGGTGAAAAACTGTTTTTT; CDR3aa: CASSEKQGSGEKLFF
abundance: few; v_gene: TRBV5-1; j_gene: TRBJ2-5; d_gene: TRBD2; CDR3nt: TGCGCCAGCAGCTTGGCGGTAGCGGGAAATCAAGAGACCCAGTACTTC; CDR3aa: CASSLAVAGNQETQYF
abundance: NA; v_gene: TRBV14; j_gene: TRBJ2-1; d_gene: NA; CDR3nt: TGTGCCAGCAGCCAAGATATCACCTCGAGCAATGAGCAGTTCTTC; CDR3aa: CASSQDITSSNEQFF
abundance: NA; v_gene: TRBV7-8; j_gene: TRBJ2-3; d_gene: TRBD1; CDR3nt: TGTGCCAGCAGCGCACTTCGGACAGGGGGGGATACGCAGTATTTT; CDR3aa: CASSALRTGGDTQYF
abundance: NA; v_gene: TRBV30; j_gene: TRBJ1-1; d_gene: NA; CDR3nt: TGTGCCTGGAGTACCTTCGGGACTACCGAGTCTGAAGCTTTCTTT; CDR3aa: CAWSTFGTTESEAFF
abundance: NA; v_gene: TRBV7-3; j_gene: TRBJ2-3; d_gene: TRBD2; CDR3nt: TGTGCCAGCAGCTTTCCGAGCGGGAAGGGGACAGATACGCAGTATTTT; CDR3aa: CASSFPSGKGTDTQYF
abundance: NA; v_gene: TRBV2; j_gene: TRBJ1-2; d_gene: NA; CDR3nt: TGTGCCAGCAGTGATCACAGCGGCCTCCGCTACACCTTC; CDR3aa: CASSDHSGLRYTF
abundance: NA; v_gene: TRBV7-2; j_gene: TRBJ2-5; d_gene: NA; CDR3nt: TGTGCCAGCAGCTTAGGGGAGGACAGGCAAGAGACCCAGTACTTC; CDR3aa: CASSLGEDRQETQYF
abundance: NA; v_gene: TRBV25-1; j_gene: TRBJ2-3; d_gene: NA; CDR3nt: TGTGCCAGCAGTGAACAGCGGAGGTCAGATACGCAGTATTTT; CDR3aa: CASSEQRRSDTQYF